The 29 T cell receptor beta chains presented below share a single source sample, sequenced in a study of shared clonotypes between healthy human individuals. The repertoire was sequenced with immunoSEQ multiplex PCR; TCRdb's copy has only in-frame clones and lacks some. The sample contains just over 2,000,000 clones, 95% of which appear only once. The sequenced material came from naive CD4+ T cells sorted from blood. Subset given: CD45RA+ positively selected. The receptor set was obtained from a man aged 18 to 29 in good health.

The CDR3 region is CAISESFEGSPLHF. The CDR3, as DNA: TGTGCCATCAGTGAGTCGTTCGAGGGTTCACCCCTCCACTTT. This rearrangement joins TRBV10-3 to TRBJ1-6; no definite D call. V was cut by 0 bases and J by 9 bases, with 9 bases left in between. The CDR3 length is 14 residues. Looked up from germline, CDR1 is ENHRY and CDR2 is SYGVKD.

The rearrangement joins TRBV27 to TRBJ2-7; D is perhaps TRBD2 (6 bases). CDR3 length: 14 residues. Germline V gene data show CDR1 as MNHEY and CDR2 as SMNVEV (reference sequence). V was pared by 2 bases and J by 3 bases, with 11 bases between. The CDR3 region is CASSLAGRDYEQYF. DNA of the CDR3: TGTGCCAGCAGTTTAGCAGGGCGGGACTACGAGCAGTACTTC.

In regard to this clone: Other DNA sequences of this sample code for an identical CDR3. This chain connects TRBV27 to TRBJ1-5; TRBD1 might be the D (5 bases). V lost 5 bases to trimming and J lost 7 bases, with 12 bases between them. Germline CDR1 is MNHEY and CDR2 is SMNVEV (reference sequence). The CDR3 runs 13 residues. The CDR3 DNA reads TGTGCCAGCAGTCCGGGGACCGGCCAGCCCCAGCATTTT. As protein: CASSPGTGQPQHF.

About this clone itself: Within the sample, other DNA sequences also encode this same CDR3. The chain recombines TRBV6-1 with TRBJ2-6, with 7 bases matching TRBD1. Germline CDR1 and CDR2: MNHNS and SASEGT. CDR3 length: 14 residues. The V segment lost 6 bases and the J segment 1 base; nucleotides outside the gene matches: 0. CDR3 sequence (DNA): TGTGCCAGCAGGACAGGGTCTGGGGCCAACGTCCTGACTTTC. This gives the protein CASRTGSGANVLTF.

The chain uses TRBV2 and TRBJ2-4, with 9 bases that match TRBD1. Germline lookup yields CDR1 SNHLY and CDR2 FYNNEI. This CDR3 is built from 17 residues. The V segment lost 7 bases and the J segment 1 base; nucleotides outside the gene matches: 11. CDR3 coding DNA: TGTGCCAGCAAACAGGGGGCGGAAAAGATGGCCAAAAACATTCAGTACTTC. This gives the protein CASKQGAEKMAKNIQYF.

The DNA of the CDR3 is TGTGCCAGTAGACGCGGGGAGGAGACCCAGTACTTC. It yields the protein CASRRGEETQYF. The V call is TRBV19, the J call TRBJ2-5; TRBD2 might be the D (6 bases). The CDR3 has 12 residues. Trimming removed 6 bases from V and 5 bases from J, with 10 bases in between. In germline, CDR1 is LNHDA, CDR2 SQIVND (reference sequence).

The chain uses TRBV6-1 and TRBJ1-2; 9 bases line up with TRBD1. The CDR3 contains 13 residues. Trimming at V came to 6 bases and at J to 4 bases, leaving 3 bases not matched to a gene. CDR1 and CDR2 (germline): MNHNS, SASEGT. In DNA form, the CDR3 reads TGTGCCAGCAGGGAGGGACAGGGCTATGGCTACACCTTC. Protein sequence: CASREGQGYGYTF.

The chain combines TRBV4-3 with TRBJ1-5, with 9 bases lining up with TRBD1. The J segment lost 2 bases and the V segment lost 4 bases, leaving 0 bases of the junction unmatched. CDR3 length equals 14 residues. Germline values: CDR1 LGHNA, CDR2 YSLEER. The CDR3 DNA is TGCGCCAGCAGCCGGACAGGGGGCAATCAGCCCCAGCATTTT. It yields the protein CASSRTGGNQPQHF.

This chain links TRBV19 with TRBJ1-1; the D gene is possibly TRBD1 (5 bases). The CDR3 is made up of 13 amino acids. V gave up 5 bases and J gave up 0 bases, with 7 bases separating them. Germline-derived CDR1 and CDR2 are LNHDA and SQIVND (reference sequence). The CDR3 spells CASSPGMNTEAFF. In nucleotides, the CDR3 is TGTGCCAGTAGTCCAGGGATGAACACTGAAGCTTTCTTT.

V and J are TRBV27 and TRBJ1-1, with 8 bases lining up with TRBD1. The J segment lost 7 bases and the V segment lost 6 bases, leaving 10 bases of the junction unmatched. CDR1 and CDR2 (germline): MNHEY, SMNVEV (reference sequence). The CDR3 contains 14 residues. For the CDR3, the DNA is TGTGCCAGCAGCAGGGGGCCCAGTGGGGTTGAAGCTTTCTTT. Its protein is CASSRGPSGVEAFF.

The genes are TRBV10-1 and TRBJ2-3; unclear D gene. The V end lost 3 bases, the J end lost 0 bases, and 4 bases lay between the germline ends. CDR1 is WNHNN and CDR2 is SYGVQD in the germline V gene (reference sequence). CDR3 length equals 13 residues. This CDR3 reads CASSDSSTDTQYF. The CDR3, as DNA: TGCGCCAGCAGTGATAGCAGCACAGATACGCAGTATTTT.

V gene TRBV6-6 combines with J gene TRBJ2-5, with D tentatively TRBD2 (5 bases). Trimming pared 6 bases from V and 7 bases from J, leaving 18 bases between. The length of the CDR3 is 14 residues. Germline V gene lookup returns CDR1 MNHNY and CDR2 SVGAGI (reference sequence). CDR3 sequence: CASSDPGSTGTQYF. As DNA, the CDR3 is TGTGCCAGCAGCGATCCGGGATCCACGGGGACCCAGTACTTC.

The V and J genes are TRBV10-3 and TRBJ1-5, with D uncertain. The CDR3 runs 16 residues. V lost 0 bases, J lost 0 bases, and 9 bases lay in between. The germline CDR1 and CDR2 sequences are ENHRY and SYGVKD. DNA of the CDR3: TGTGCCATCAGTGAGTCGAAATCGGCTAGCAATCAGCCCCAGCATTTT. Translation: CAISESKSASNQPQHF.

The chain joins TRBV20-1 to TRBJ2-7; D is undetermined. The CDR3 runs 11 residues. The V gene's germline CDR1 is DFQATT and CDR2 SNEGSKA (reference sequence). The V gene lost 6 bases and the J gene lost 6 bases, with 12 bases spanning the gap. The CDR3 reads CSAWGPAEQYF. The CDR3, as DNA: TGCAGTGCGTGGGGTCCTGCCGAGCAGTACTTC.

The J gene is TRBJ1-4, the V gene TRBV6-5; no definite D call. The V end was cut by 6 bases, the J end by 2 bases, with 10 bases between. Germline-derived CDR1 and CDR2 are MNHEY and SVGAGI. The CDR3 totals 14 residues. The CDR3 is CASSRGFTNEKLFF. The CDR3 DNA reads TGTGCCAGCAGCCGGGGATTTACTAATGAAAAACTGTTTTTT.

Comment on this clone: The identical CDR3 is also encoded by other nucleotide sequences in the sample. The chain links TRBV10-3 to TRBJ1-3, with 7 nucleotides matching TRBD1. CDR1 ENHRY and CDR2 SYGVKD come from the germline V gene. V gave up 6 bases and J gave up 0 bases; unmatched junction bases: 5. CDR3 length: 15 residues. The CDR3 DNA reads as TGTGCCATCAGATCAACAGGGGTCTCTGGAAACACCATATATTTT. It codes for CAIRSTGVSGNTIYF.

This clone was recorded many times. The CDR3 DNA is TGTGCCAGCAGTGTTCCATCCGGGACCCATGAAAAACTGTTTTTT. It codes for CASSVPSGTHEKLFF. The rearrangement joins TRBV2 to TRBJ1-4; D may be TRBD1 (5 bases). The CDR3 is made up of 15 amino acids. CDR1 is SNHLY, CDR2 FYNNEI, per germline. V was shortened by 4 bases and J by 6 bases, with 15 bases between the two germline ends.

V usage is TRBV18 and J usage is TRBJ1-3; tentatively, D is TRBD1 (5 bases). Trimming took 6 bases from V and 5 from J, leaving 23 bases between them. The CDR3 sequence is 17 residues long. Germline V gives CDR1 KGHSH, CDR2 LQKENI. DNA for the CDR3: TGTGCCAGCTCTCAACTGGTGGCAGAGGGGCCTCGAAACACCATATATTTT. Amino acids: CASSQLVAEGPRNTIYF.

A remark on this clone: Other DNA variants within this sample encode the same CDR3. The genes are TRBV19 and TRBJ1-1; the match to TRBD1 covers 7 bases. This CDR3 comprises 13 residues. The V gene end was trimmed by 4 bases and the J gene end by 5 bases; junction bases not matched to a gene: 4. Germline V gene lookup returns CDR1 LNHDA and CDR2 SQIVND (reference sequence). CDR3 residues: CASSTGGGTEAFF. As DNA, the CDR3 is TGTGCCAGTAGTACAGGGGGTGGGACTGAAGCTTTCTTT.

This chain links TRBV30 with TRBJ1-5; D is unresolved. With 2 bases removed from V and 4 bases from J, the gap between germline ends came to 12 bases. CDR3 length: 14 residues. The V gene's germline CDR1 is GTSNPN and CDR2 SVGIG (reference sequence). The CDR3: CAWSFGSPNQPQHF. The DNA of the CDR3 is TGTGCCTGGAGTTTTGGAAGCCCAAATCAGCCCCAGCATTTT.

This clone appeared a single time. This could be a read error, since a much larger clone is one nucleotide away. This CDR3 reads CASSLVQETQYF. Written as DNA, the CDR3 is TGTGCCAGCAGCTTAGTCCAAGAGACCCAGTACTTC. The chain recombines TRBV11-2 with TRBJ2-5; the D is unclear. In germline, CDR1 is SGHAT, CDR2 FQNNGV. V was pared by 1 base and J by 1 base, with 1 base between. This CDR3 has 12 residues.

The chain has TRBV7-6 and TRBJ2-1, with D maybe TRBD2 (6 bases). This CDR3 region has 15 residues. Between the trimmed V and J ends, which lost 1 base and 4 bases, there was a span of 11 bases. CDR1 SGHVS and CDR2 FNYEAQ come from the germline V gene. The DNA for the CDR3 is TGTGCCAGCAGCTTAGGAGGTAGCGGATACAATGAGCAGTTCTTC. This codes for CASSLGGSGYNEQFF.

The chain has TRBV5-1 and TRBJ2-1; TRBD2 matches 9 bases. Germline assignment: CDR1 SGHRS and CDR2 YFSETQ. Trimming cost V 4 bases and J 7 bases; bases outside gene matches: 12. The CDR3 has 16 amino acids. The CDR3 here is CASSTGWLAGPNEQFF. CDR3 sequence (DNA): TGCGCCAGCAGCACTGGGTGGCTAGCGGGGCCTAATGAGCAGTTCTTC.

The V and J genes are TRBV30 and TRBJ1-1; D might be TRBD1 (6 bases). The CDR3 is 12 amino acids. V was pared by 3 bases and J by 4 bases, with 9 bases between. Germline CDR1 and CDR2: GTSNPN and SVGIG (reference sequence). Written as DNA, the CDR3 is TGTGCCTGGAGATCGGGGGCCACTGAAGCTTTCTTT. As protein: CAWRSGATEAFF.

The V call is TRBV6-1, the J call TRBJ2-5; 7 bases agree with TRBD1. The junction had 4 bases not matched to a gene; V was cut back by 7 bases and J by 2 bases. The CDR3 loop spans 13 amino acids. The V gene's germline CDR1 is MNHNS and CDR2 SASEGT. CDR3 sequence (DNA): TGTGCCAGCAAGGGGGCCCGTCAAGAGACCCAGTACTTC. It encodes CASKGARQETQYF.

This clone was observed once. The rearrangement joins TRBV6-1 to TRBJ2-1; TRBD2 agrees at 10 bases. The CDR3 runs to 14 residues. V was pared by 10 bases and J by 6 bases, with 9 bases of the junction left unmatched. Germline values: CDR1 MNHNS, CDR2 SASEGT. DNA of the CDR3: TGTGCCACCCTTTTAGCGGGGGGCGTCAATGAGCAGTTCTTC. Residues: CATLLAGGVNEQFF.

V is TRBV28 and J is TRBJ1-1; unclear D gene. V was shortened by 2 bases and J by 10 bases, with 17 bases between the two germline ends. CDR1 is MDHEN, CDR2 SYDVKM, per germline. The CDR3 is 14 residues long. CDR3 region: CASSLRTSREVAFF. Written as DNA, the CDR3 is TGTGCCAGCAGTTTACGTACTAGTAGGGAAGTAGCTTTCTTT. Together with reference TRBV28 and TRBJ1-1, the CDR3 gives the full variable domain: DVKVTQSSRYLVKRTGEKVFLECVQDMDHENMFWYRQDPGLGLRLIYFSYDVKMKEKGDIPEGYSVSREKKERFSLILESASTNQTSMYLCASSLRTSREVAFFGQGTRLTVV.

This clone was counted once. The chain has TRBV5-1 and TRBJ2-7, with TRBD1 identical over 7 bases. Germline V gives CDR1 SGHRS, CDR2 YFSETQ. This CDR3 contains 15 residues. J lost 4 bases, V lost 0 bases, and 7 bases had no gene match. The CDR3 DNA sequence: TGCGCCAGCAGCTTGGAATTGACAGGGCTTTACGAGCAGTACTTC. Translating it yields CASSLELTGLYEQYF.

This chain joins TRBV4-1 and TRBJ1-2; the match to TRBD1 covers 7 bases. The CDR3 sequence is 16 residues long. V was pared by 4 bases and J by 6 bases, with 14 bases of the junction left unmatched. Germline values: CDR1 MGHRA, CDR2 YSYEKL. The CDR3 sequence: CASSPGRARGIDGYTF. The CDR3, as DNA: TGCGCCAGCAGCCCTGGAAGAGCCAGGGGGATTGATGGCTACACCTTC.